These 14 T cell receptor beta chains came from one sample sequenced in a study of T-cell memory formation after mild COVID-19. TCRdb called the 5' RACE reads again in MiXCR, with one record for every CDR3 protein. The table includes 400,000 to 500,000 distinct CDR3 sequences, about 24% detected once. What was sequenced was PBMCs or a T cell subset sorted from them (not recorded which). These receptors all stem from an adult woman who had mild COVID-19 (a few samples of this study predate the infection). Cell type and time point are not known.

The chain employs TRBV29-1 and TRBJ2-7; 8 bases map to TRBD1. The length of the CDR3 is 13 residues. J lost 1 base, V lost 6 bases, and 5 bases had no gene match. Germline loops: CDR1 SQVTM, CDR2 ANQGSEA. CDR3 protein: CSVTDRVSYEQYF. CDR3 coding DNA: TGCAGCGTGACGGACAGGGTGTCCTACGAGCAGTACTTC.

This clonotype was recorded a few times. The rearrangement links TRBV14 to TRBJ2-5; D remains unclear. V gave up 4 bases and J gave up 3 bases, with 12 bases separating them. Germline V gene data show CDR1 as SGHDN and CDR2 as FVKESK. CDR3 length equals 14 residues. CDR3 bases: TGTGCCAGCAGCCTCACAATCCAGAAAGAGACCCAGTACTTC. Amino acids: CASSLTIQKETQYF.

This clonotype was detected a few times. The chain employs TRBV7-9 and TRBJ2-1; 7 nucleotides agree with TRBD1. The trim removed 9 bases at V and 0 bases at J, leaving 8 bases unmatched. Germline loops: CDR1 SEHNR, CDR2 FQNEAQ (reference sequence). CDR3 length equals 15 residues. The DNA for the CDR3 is TGTGCCAGTCAGACAGGGTCGAGCTCCTACAATGAGCAGTTCTTC. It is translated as CASQTGSSSYNEQFF.

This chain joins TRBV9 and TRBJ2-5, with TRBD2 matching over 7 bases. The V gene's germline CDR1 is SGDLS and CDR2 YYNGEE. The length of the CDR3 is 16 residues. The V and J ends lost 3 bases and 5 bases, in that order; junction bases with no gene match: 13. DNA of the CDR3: TGTGCCAGCAGCGGTATTGGGCGGGAGCCGTGGGAGACCCAGTACTTC. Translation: CASSGIGREPWETQYF.

CDR3 protein: CSARDRPNYEQYF. CDR3 sequence (DNA): TGCAGTGCTAGAGATAGACCGAACTACGAGCAGTACTTC. This chain connects TRBV20-1 to TRBJ2-7; D unclear. Trimming left V 0 bases short and J 3 bases short, with 9 bases between. This CDR3 is 13 amino acids long. Per germline, CDR1 DFQATT and CDR2 SNEGSKA (reference sequence).

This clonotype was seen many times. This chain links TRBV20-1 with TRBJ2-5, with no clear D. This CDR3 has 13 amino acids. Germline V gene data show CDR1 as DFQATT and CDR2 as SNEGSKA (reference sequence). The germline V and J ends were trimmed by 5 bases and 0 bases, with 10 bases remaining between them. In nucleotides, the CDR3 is TGCAGTGCTGACATTGCGTACCAAGAGACCCAGTACTTC. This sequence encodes CSADIAYQETQYF.

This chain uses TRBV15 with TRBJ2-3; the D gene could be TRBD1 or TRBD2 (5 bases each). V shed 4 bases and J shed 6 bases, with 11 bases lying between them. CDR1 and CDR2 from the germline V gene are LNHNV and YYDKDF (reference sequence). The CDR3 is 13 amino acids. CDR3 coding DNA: TGTGCCACCAGCAAGAACCGGGGCGATACGCAGTATTTT. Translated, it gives CATSKNRGDTQYF.

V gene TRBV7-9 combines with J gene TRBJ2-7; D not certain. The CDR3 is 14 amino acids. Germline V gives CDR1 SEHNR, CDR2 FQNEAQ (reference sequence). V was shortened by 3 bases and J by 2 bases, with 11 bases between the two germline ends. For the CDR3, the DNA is TGTGCCAGCAGCTTCGGTTGGGGAACCTACGAGCAGTACTTC. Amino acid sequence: CASSFGWGTYEQYF.

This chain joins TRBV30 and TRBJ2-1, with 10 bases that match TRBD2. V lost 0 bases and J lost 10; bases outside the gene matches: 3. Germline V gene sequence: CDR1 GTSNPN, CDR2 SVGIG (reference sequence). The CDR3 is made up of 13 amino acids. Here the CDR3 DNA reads TGTGCCTGGAGTGTAGGGACTAGCGTAGAGCAGTTCTTC. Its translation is CAWSVGTSVEQFF.

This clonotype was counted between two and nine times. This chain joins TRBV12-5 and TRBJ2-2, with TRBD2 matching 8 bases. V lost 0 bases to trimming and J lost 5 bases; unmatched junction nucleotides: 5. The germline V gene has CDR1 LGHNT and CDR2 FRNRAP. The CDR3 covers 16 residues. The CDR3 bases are TGTGCTAGTGGTTTGGTAATGGCGGGAGGTACCGGGGAGCTGTTTTTT. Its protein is CASGLVMAGGTGELFF.

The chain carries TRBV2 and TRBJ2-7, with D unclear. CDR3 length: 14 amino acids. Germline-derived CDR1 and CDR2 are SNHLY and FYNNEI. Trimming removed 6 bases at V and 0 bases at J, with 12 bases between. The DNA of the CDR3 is TGTGCCAGCAGCACAGTTCTAAGCTCCTACGAGCAGTACTTC. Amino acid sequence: CASSTVLSSYEQYF.

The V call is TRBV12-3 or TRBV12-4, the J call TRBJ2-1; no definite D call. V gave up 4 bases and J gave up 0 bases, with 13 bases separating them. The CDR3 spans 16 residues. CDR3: CASSWVHLSSYNEQFF. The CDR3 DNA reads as TGTGCCAGCAGTTGGGTCCACTTAAGCTCCTACAATGAGCAGTTCTTC.

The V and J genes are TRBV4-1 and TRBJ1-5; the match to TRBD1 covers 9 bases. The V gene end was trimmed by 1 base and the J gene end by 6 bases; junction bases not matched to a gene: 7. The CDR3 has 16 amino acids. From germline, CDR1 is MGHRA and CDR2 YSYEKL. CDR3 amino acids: CASSQVGGTGSQPQHF. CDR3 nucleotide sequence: TGCGCCAGCAGCCAAGTTGGCGGGACAGGGTCTCAGCCCCAGCATTTT.

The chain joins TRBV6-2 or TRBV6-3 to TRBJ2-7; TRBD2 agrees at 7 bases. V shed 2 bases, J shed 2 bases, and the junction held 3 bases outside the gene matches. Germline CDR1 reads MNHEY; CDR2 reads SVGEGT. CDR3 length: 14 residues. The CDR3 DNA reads TGTGCCAGCAGTTACCAAGCGGGACCCTACGAGCAGTACTTC. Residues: CASSYQAGPYEQYF.